Sequencing of this T cell receptor (beta chain) was carried out in a study of blood T cell repertoires in COVID-19. The table came from immunoSEQ multiplex PCR; TCRdb's copy has only in-frame clones and leaves some out. The sample has fewer than 200,000 clones; 76% are singletons. Per the germline V gene, CDR1 is WSHSY and CDR2 is SAAADI. With 7 bases clipped from V and 7 bases from J, the junction kept 9 bases outside the gene matches. This CDR3 is 15 amino acids long. What was sequenced was peripheral blood. The sequence came from an elderly woman with acute or convalescent COVID-19. The J gene is TRBJ1-6, the V gene TRBV10-2; 8 positions match TRBD1. CDR3 amino acids: CASMDRASKNSPLHF. The CDR3 bases are TGCGCCAGCATGGACAGGGCATCCAAGAATTCACCCCTCCACTTT.